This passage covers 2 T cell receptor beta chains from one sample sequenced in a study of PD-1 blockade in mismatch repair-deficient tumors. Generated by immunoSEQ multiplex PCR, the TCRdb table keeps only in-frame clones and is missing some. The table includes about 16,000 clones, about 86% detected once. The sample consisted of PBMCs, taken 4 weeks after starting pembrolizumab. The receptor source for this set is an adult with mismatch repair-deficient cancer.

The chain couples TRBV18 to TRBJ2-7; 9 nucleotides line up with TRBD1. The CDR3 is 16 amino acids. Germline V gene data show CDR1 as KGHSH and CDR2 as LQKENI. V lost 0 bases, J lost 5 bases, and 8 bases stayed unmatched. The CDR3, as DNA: TGTGCCAGCTCACCACCTGGGGGGGGACAGGGTAACGAGCAGTACTTC. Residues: CASSPPGGGQGNEQYF.

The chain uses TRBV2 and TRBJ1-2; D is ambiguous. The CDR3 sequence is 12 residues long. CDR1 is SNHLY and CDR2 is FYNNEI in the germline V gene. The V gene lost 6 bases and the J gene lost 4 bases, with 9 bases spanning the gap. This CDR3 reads CASRAETYGYTF. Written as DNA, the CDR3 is TGTGCCAGCAGGGCCGAAACCTATGGCTACACCTTC.